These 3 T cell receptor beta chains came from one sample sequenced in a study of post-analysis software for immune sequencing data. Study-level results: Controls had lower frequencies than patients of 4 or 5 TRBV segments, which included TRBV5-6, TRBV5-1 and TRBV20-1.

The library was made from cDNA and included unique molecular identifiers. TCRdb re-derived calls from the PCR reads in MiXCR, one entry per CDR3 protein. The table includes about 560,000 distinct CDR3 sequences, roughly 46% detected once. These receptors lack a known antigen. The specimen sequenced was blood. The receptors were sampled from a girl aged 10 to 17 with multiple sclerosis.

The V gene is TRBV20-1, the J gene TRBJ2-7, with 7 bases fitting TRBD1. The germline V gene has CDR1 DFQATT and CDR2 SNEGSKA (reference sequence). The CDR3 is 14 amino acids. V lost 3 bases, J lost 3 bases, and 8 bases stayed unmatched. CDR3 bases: TGCAGTGCTAGTGAGACAGGGAGAGACTACGAGCAGTACTTC. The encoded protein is CSASETGRDYEQYF.

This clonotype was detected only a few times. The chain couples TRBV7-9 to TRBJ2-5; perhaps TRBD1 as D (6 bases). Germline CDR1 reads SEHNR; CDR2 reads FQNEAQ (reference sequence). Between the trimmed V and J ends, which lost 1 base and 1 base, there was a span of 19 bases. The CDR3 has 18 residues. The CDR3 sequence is CASSLVQTGRAGQETQYF. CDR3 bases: TGTGCCAGCAGCTTAGTTCAAACAGGGCGGGCAGGCCAAGAGACCCAGTACTTC.

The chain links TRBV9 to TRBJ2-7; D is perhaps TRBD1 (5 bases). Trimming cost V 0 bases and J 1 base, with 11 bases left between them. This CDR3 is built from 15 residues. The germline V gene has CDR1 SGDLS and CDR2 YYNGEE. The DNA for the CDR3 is TGTGCCAGCAGCGTAGGGGCAGGGCAGTCCTACGAGCAGTACTTC. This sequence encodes CASSVGAGQSYEQYF.